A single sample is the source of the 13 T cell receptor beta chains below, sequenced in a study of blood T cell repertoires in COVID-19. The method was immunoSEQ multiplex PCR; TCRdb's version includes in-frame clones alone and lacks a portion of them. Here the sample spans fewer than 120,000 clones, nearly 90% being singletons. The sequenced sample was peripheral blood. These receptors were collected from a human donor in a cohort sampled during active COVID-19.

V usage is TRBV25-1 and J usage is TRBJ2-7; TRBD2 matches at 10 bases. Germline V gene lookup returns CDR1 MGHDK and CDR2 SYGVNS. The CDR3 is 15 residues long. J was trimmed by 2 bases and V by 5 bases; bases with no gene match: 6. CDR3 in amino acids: CASSPRTSGAYEQYF. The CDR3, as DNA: TGTGCCAGCAGTCCCCGGACTAGCGGAGCCTACGAGCAGTACTTC.

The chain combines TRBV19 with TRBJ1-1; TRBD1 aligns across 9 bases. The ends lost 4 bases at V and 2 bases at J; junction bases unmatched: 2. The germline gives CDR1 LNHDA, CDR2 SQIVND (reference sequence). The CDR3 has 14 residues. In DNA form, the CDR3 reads TGTGCCAGTAGTAGGGACAGGGTAAACACTGAAGCTTTCTTT. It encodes CASSRDRVNTEAFF.

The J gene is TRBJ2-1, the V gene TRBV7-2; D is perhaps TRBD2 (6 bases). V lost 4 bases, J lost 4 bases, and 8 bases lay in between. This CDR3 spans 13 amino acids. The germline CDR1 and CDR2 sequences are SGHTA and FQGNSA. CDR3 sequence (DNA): TGTGCCAGCAGCTCCCTAGCGTACAATGAGCAGTTCTTC. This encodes CASSSLAYNEQFF. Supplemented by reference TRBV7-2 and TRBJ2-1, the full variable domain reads GAGVSQSPSNKVTEKGKDVELRCDPISGHTALYWYRQSLGQGLEFLIYFQGNSAPDKSGLPSDRFSAERTGGSVSTLTIQRTQQEDSAVYLCASSSLAYNEQFFGPGTRLTVL.

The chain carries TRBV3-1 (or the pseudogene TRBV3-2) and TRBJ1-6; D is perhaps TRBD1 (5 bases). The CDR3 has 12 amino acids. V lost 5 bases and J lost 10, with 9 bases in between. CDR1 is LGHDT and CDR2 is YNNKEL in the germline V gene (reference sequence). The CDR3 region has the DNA TGTGCCAGCAGCGGCCGGGGGTCACCCCTCCACTTT. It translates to CASSGRGSPLHF.

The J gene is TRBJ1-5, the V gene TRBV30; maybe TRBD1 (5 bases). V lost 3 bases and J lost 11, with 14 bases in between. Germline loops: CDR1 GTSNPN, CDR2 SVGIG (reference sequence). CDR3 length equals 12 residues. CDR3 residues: CAWSPNGGTQHF. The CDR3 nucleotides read TGTGCCTGGAGCCCGAATGGGGGGACCCAGCATTTT.

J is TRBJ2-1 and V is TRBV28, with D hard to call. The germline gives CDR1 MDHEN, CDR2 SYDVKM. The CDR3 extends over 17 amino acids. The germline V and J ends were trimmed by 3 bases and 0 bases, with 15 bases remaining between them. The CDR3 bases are TGTGCCAGCAGTTTGGGCTTGATGCGTGACTCCTACAATGAGCAGTTCTTC. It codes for CASSLGLMRDSYNEQFF.

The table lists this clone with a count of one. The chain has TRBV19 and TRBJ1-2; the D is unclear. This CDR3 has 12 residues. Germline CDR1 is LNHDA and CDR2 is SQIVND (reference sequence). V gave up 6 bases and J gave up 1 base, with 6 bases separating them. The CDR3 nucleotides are TGTGCCAGTAGCCTTTATAACTATGGCTACACCTTC. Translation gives CASSLYNYGYTF.

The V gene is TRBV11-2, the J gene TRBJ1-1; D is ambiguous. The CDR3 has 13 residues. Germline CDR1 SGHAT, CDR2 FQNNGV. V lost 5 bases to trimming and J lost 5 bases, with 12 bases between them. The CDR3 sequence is CASSPQSGTEAFF. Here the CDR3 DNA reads TGTGCCAGCAGCCCTCAATCGGGAACTGAAGCTTTCTTT.

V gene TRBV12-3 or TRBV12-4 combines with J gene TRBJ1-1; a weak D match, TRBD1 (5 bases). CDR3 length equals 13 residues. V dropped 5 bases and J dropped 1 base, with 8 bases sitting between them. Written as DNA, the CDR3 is TGTGCCAGCAGTACTACAGGGAACACTGAAGCTTTCTTT. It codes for CASSTTGNTEAFF.

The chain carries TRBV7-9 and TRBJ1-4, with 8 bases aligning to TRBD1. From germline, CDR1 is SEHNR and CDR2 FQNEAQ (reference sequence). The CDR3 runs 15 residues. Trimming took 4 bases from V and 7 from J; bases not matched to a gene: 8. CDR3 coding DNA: TGTGCCAGCAGCTCGCGGACAGGGCGCGGTGAAAAACTGTTTTTT. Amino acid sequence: CASSSRTGRGEKLFF.

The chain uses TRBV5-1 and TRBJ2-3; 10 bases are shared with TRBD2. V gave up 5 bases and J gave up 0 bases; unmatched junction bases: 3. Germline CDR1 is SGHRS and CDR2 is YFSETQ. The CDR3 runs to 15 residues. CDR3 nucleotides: TGCGCCAGCAGTTATAGCGGGGGGAGCACAGATACGCAGTATTTT. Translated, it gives CASSYSGGSTDTQYF.

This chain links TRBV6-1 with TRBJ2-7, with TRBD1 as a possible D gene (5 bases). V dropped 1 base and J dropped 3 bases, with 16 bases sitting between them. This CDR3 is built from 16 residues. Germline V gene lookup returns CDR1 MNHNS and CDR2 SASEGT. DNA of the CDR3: TGTGCCAGCAGTGAAGAGGGGCGCGATGGTTTCTACGAGCAGTACTTC. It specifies CASSEEGRDGFYEQYF.

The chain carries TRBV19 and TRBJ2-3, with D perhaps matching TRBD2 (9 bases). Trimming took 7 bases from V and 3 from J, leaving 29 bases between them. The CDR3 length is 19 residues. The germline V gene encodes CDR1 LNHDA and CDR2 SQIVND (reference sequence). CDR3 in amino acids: CASTSPRGRSGSSTDTQYF. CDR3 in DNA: TGTGCCAGTACCTCCCCCAGGGGGCGTAGCGGGAGTTCGACAGATACGCAGTATTTT.